This T cell receptor (beta chain) emerged from a study of memory CD4+ T cells and cytomegalovirus serostatus. Study-wide points: CMV serostatus prediction reached median AUC roughly 0.95, or 0.91 with US-trained model. Each of around 69 CMV-associated TCRbeta sequences occurred in one to five individuals.

A remark on this clone: Its antigen is still unknown.

Authors' data handling: Out-of-frame sequences were removed, leaving about 2,300,000 distinct TCRbeta sequences. Clones were read by immunoSEQ multiplex PCR, and TCRdb kept only the in-frame ones, dropping some. D and trimming come from the DNA, and the V and J calls and clone size come from that table. In the table there are 56,000 or so clones, roughly 79% of which are singletons. Single viable CD3+CD4+CD8-CD45RO+ cells were sorted as the memory CD4+ T cells. The TCR was taken from an adult in good health and CMV-seronegative. The sample consisted of memory CD4+ T cells from blood.

The DNA of the CDR3 is TGTGCCAGCAGCGCTGCGGACAGGGGGGATACGCAGTATTTT. Its protein product is CASSAADRGDTQYF. The rearrangement joins TRBV7-9 to TRBJ2-3, with 10 positions matching TRBD1. Per the germline V gene, CDR1 is SEHNR and CDR2 is FQNEAQ (reference sequence). The V and J ends lost 5 bases and 6 bases, in that order; junction bases with no gene match: 5. The CDR3 covers 14 residues. The variable domain in full, with the rest retrieved from reference TRBV7-9 and TRBJ2-3, is DTGVSQNPRHKITKRGQNVTFRCDPISEHNRLYWYRQTLGQGPEFLTYFQNEAQLEKSRLLSDRFSAERPKGSFSTLEIQRTEQGDSAMYLCASSAADRGDTQYFGPGTRLTVL.